This T cell receptor beta chain was captured in a study of siplizumab effects on memory and regulatory T cells. General study points: Significantly reduced by siplizumab was the cumulative frequency of alloreactive sequences, namely those traceable to unstimulated CD4+ memory cells.

TCRdb's copy holds only in-frame clones and misses some; the assay was immunoSEQ multiplex PCR. Of some 120,000 clones in the sample, approximately 94% were seen once. With respect to this clone: Its antigen is currently unknown.

CDR1 SNHLY and CDR2 FYNNEI come from the germline V gene. V shed 3 bases and J shed 6 bases, with 17 bases lying between them. The CDR3 is made up of 15 amino acids. The gene calls are TRBV2 and TRBJ1-1, with TRBD1 as a possible D gene (6 bases). The sequenced sample was non-Treg CD4+ T cells sorted from blood. The clonotype originates from a human donor in good health. The CDR3 region has the DNA TGTGCCAGCAGTGAGTCGTACACGGGGGCTGCTGAAGCTTTCTTT. This translates into CASSESYTGAAEAFF.